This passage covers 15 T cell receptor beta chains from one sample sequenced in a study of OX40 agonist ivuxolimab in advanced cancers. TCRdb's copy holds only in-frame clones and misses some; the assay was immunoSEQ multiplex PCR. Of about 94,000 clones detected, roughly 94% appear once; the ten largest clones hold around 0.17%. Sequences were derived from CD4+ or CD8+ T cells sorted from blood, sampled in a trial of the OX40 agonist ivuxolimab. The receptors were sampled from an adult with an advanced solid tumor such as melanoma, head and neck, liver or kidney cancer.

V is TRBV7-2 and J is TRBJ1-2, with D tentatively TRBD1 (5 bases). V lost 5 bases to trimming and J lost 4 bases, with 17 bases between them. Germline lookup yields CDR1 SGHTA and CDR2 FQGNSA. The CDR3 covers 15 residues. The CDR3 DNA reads TGTGCCAGCAGCCCCGCGGGAGGGGAGATCTATGGCTACACCTTC. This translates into CASSPAGGEIYGYTF.

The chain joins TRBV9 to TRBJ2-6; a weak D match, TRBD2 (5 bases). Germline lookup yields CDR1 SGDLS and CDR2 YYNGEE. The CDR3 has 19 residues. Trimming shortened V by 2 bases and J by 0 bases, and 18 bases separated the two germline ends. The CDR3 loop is CASSVKREGLFSGANVLTF. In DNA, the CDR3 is TGTGCCAGCAGCGTTAAGAGGGAAGGACTTTTCTCTGGGGCCAACGTCCTGACTTTC.

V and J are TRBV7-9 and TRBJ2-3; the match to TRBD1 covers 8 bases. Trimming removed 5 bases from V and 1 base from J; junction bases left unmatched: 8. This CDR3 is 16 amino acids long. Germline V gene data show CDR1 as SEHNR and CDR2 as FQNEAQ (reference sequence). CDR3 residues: CASSPRTGIGTDTQYF. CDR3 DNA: TGTGCCAGCAGCCCCCGGACAGGGATTGGCACAGATACGCAGTATTTT.

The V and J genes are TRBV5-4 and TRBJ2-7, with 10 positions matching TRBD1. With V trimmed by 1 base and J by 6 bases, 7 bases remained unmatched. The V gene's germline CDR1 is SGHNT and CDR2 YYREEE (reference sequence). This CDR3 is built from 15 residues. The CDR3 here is CASSLLTGGLSEQYF. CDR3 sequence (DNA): TGTGCCAGCAGCTTGTTGACAGGGGGCTTGAGCGAGCAGTACTTC.

CDR3 residues: CASSLRLAGAGTDTQYF. Here the CDR3 DNA reads TGCGCCAGCAGCTTGCGGCTAGCGGGGGCGGGCACAGATACGCAGTATTTT. The chain carries TRBV5-1 and TRBJ2-3; 10 positions match TRBD2. The CDR3 contains 17 residues. Germline CDR1 reads SGHRS; CDR2 reads YFSETQ. After removal of 1 base from V and 1 base from J, the junction contained 6 bases not matched to a gene.

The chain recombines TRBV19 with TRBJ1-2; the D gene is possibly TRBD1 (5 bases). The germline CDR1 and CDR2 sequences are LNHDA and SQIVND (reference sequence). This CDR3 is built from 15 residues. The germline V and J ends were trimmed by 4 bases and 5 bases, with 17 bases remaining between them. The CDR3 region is CASSNRAGKRYGYTF. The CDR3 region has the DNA TGTGCCAGTAGTAATCGAGCAGGGAAGAGATATGGCTACACCTTC. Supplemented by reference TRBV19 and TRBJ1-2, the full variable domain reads DGGITQSPKYLFRKEGQNVTLSCEQNLNHDAMYWYRQDPGQGLRLIYYSQIVNDFQKGDIAEGYSVSREKKESFPLTVTSAQKNPTAFYLCASSNRAGKRYGYTFGSGTRLTVV.

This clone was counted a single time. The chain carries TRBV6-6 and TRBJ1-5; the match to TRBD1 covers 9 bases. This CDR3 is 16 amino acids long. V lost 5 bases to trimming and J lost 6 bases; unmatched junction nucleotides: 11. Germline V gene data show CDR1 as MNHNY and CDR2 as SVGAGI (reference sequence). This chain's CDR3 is CASSPPGQGVGQPQHF. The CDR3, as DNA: TGTGCCAGCAGTCCCCCGGGACAGGGCGTTGGTCAGCCCCAGCATTTT.

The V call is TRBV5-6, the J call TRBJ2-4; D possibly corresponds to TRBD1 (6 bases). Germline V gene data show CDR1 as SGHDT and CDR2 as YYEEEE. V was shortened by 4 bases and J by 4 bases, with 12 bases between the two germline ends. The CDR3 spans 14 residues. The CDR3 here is CASSGGALKNIQYF. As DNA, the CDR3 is TGTGCCAGCAGCGGGGGCGCCCTTAAAAACATTCAGTACTTC.

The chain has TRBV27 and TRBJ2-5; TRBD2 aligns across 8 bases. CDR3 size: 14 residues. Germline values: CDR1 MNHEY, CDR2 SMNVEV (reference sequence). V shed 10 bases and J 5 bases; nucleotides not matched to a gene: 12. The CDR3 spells CATGGDSWGETQYF. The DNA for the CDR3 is TGTGCCACGGGAGGGGACTCCTGGGGGGAGACCCAGTACTTC.

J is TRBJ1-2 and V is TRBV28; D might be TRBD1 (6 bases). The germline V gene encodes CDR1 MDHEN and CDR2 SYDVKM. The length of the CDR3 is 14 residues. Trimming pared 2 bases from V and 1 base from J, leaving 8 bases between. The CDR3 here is CASSLPQGNYGYTF. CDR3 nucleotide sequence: TGTGCCAGCAGTTTACCACAGGGTAACTATGGCTACACCTTC.

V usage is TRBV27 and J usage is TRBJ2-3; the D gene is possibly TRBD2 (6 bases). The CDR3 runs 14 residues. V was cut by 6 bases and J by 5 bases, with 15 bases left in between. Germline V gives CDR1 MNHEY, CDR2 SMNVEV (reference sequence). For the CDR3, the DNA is TGTGCCAGCAGGGTAGCGGCCATGGGAGATACGCAGTATTTT. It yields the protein CASRVAAMGDTQYF.

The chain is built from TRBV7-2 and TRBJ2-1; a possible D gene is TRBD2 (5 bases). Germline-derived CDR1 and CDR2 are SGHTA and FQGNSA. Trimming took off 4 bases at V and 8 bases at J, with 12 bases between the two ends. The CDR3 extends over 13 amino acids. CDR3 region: CASSSFREDEQFF. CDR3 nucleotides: TGTGCCAGCAGCTCTTTTCGGGAAGATGAGCAGTTCTTC.

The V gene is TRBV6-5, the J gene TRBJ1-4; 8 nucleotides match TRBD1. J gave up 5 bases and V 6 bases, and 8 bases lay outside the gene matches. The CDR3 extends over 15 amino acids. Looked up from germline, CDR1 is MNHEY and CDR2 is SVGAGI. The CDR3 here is CASRRTGWRNEKLFF. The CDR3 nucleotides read TGTGCCAGCAGGCGGACAGGGTGGCGAAATGAAAAACTGTTTTTT.

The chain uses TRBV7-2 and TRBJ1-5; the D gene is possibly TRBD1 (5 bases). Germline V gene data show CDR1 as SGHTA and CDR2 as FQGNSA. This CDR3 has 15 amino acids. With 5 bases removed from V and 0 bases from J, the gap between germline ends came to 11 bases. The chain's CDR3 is CASSRGPFSNQPQHF. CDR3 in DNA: TGTGCCAGCAGCCGGGGACCTTTTAGCAATCAGCCCCAGCATTTT.

As DNA, the CDR3 is TGCGCCAGCAGCCCCCGTGGGGGCCGAGGCTACACCTTC. Translating gives CASSPRGGRGYTF. The chain links TRBV5-1 to TRBJ1-2; the D gene is possibly TRBD1 (6 bases). Trimming left V 4 bases short and J 8 bases short, with 15 bases between. In germline, CDR1 is SGHRS, CDR2 YFSETQ. This CDR3 has 13 amino acids.